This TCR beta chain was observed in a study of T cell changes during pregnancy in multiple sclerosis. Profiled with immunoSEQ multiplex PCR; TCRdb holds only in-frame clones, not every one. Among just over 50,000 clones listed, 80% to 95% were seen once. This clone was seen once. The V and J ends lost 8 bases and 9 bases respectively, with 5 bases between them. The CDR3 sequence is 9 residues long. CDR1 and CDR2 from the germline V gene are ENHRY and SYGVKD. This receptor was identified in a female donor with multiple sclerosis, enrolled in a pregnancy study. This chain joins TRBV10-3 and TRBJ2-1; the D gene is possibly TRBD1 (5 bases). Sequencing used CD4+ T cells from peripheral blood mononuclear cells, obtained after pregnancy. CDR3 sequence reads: CAIGAEQFF. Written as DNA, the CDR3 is TGTGCCATCGGGGCTGAGCAGTTCTTC.